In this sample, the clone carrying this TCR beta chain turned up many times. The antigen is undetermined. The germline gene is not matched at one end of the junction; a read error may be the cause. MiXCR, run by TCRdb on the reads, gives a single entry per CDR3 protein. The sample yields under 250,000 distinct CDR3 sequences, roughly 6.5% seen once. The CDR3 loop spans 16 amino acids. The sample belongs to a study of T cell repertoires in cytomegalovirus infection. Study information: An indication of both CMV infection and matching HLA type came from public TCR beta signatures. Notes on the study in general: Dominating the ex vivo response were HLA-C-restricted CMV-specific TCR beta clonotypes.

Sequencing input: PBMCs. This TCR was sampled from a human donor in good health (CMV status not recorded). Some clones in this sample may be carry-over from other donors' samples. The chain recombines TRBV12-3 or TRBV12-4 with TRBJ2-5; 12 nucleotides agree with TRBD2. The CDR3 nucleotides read TGTGCCAGCAGTCTAGCTAGCGGGGGGGCCGGGGAGACCCAGTACTTC. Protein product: CASSLASGGAGETQYF.